The next 15 T cell receptor beta chains were all read from a single sample in a study of shared clonotypes between healthy human individuals. Using immunoSEQ multiplex PCR, the repertoire was profiled, and TCRdb retains in-frame clones only, with some absent. The table has around 2.5 million clones, approximately 93% seen once. The sample comprised naive CD4+ T cells from PBMCs. The subset was: CD45RA+ positively selected. The receptors were sampled from a man between 18 and 35 years old in good health. Some clones in this sample may be carry-over from other donors' samples.

V usage is TRBV4-3 and J usage is TRBJ1-5; D uncertain. Trimming cost V 2 bases and J 4 bases, with 9 bases left between them. Per the germline V gene, CDR1 is LGHNA and CDR2 is YSLEER. This CDR3 region has 14 residues. The CDR3 DNA reads as TGCGCCAGCAGCCAATCAATAAGTAATCAGCCCCAGCATTTT. Translation gives CASSQSISNQPQHF.

The genes are TRBV28 and TRBJ2-1; 10 bases agree with TRBD2. Trimming took 10 bases from V and 8 from J; bases not matched to a gene: 11. The CDR3 totals 14 residues. Germline lookup yields CDR1 MDHEN and CDR2 SYDVKM. CDR3 sequence reads: CATEREGLTHEQFF. The CDR3 DNA is TGTGCCACAGAGCGGGAGGGCCTGACCCATGAGCAGTTCTTC.

The V and J genes are TRBV30 and TRBJ2-6, with D possibly TRBD1 on 7 matching bases. Germline values: CDR1 GTSNPN, CDR2 SVGIG (reference sequence). CDR3 length equals 17 residues. Trimming took off 5 bases at V and 0 bases at J, with 17 bases between the two ends. CDR3 in DNA: TGTGCCTGGGCTCGGGGGACAGCAACCTCTGGGGCCAACGTCCTGACTTTC. Its translation is CAWARGTATSGANVLTF.

On this clone itself: The same CDR3 is also encoded by other DNA sequences in this sample. The chain uses TRBV5-8 and TRBJ1-2; D not certain. This CDR3 is 12 amino acids long. Germline-derived CDR1 and CDR2 are SGHTS and YDEGEE. V was pared by 0 bases and J by 5 bases, with 5 bases between. CDR3 nucleotides: TGTGCCAGCAGCTTGGTGGGGTATGGCTACACCTTC. Its protein is CASSLVGYGYTF.

This chain connects TRBV7-3 to TRBJ2-3, with TRBD2 matching over 7 bases. Trimming removed 6 bases from V and 0 bases from J; junction bases left unmatched: 6. From germline, CDR1 is SGHTA and CDR2 FQGTGA. The CDR3 consists of 15 residues. For the CDR3, the DNA is TGTGCCAGCAGGTTTAGCGGGCTCAGCACAGATACGCAGTATTTT. Encoded protein: CASRFSGLSTDTQYF.

As for this clone: Other nucleotide sequences in the sample specify the same CDR3. The chain carries TRBV27 and TRBJ1-1; no definite D call. Germline values: CDR1 MNHEY, CDR2 SMNVEV (reference sequence). This CDR3 is built from 13 residues. Trimming removed 5 bases from V and 0 bases from J, with 7 bases in between. The CDR3 sequence: CASSRYMNTEAFF. The CDR3 DNA sequence: TGTGCCAGCAGTCGATATATGAACACTGAAGCTTTCTTT.

The chain uses TRBV13 and TRBJ1-5, with 8 bases lining up with TRBD1. V was clipped by 0 bases and J by 6 bases; unmatched bases: 4. Germline CDR1 is PRHDT and CDR2 is FYEKMQ (reference sequence). This CDR3 has 15 amino acids. The CDR3 DNA sequence: TGTGCCAGCAGCTTAGGACAGGGGGAGGGTCAGCCCCAGCATTTT. It translates to CASSLGQGEGQPQHF.

This chain uses TRBV30 with TRBJ2-4, with D possibly matching TRBD1 (5 bases). CDR1 is GTSNPN and CDR2 is SVGIG in the germline V gene (reference sequence). The CDR3 totals 15 residues. Trimming pared 4 bases from V and 0 bases from J, leaving 13 bases between. In DNA, the CDR3 is TGTGCCTGGACTGGGGCTTCTCTAGCCAAAAACATTCAGTACTTC. Protein sequence: CAWTGASLAKNIQYF.

The chain carries TRBV4-1 and TRBJ1-2, with D unclear. Germline-derived CDR1 and CDR2 are MGHRA and YSYEKL. V shed 4 bases and J shed 1 base, with 13 bases lying between them. The CDR3 contains 15 residues. CDR3 sequence: CASSPRWGGNYGYTF. CDR3 sequence (DNA): TGCGCCAGCAGCCCCCGATGGGGAGGTAACTATGGCTACACCTTC.

The genes are TRBV5-5 and TRBJ1-2, with unresolved D. There are 14 residues in the CDR3. Per germline, CDR1 SGHKS and CDR2 YYEKEE (reference sequence). The V end lost 4 bases, the J end lost 2 bases, and 12 bases lay between the germline ends. CDR3 DNA sequence: TGTGCCAGCAGCCAGGTAACCTCGAACTATGGCTACACCTTC. It translates to CASSQVTSNYGYTF.

The J gene is TRBJ2-3, the V gene TRBV27, with 16 bases matching TRBD2. The CDR3 consists of 20 residues. Germline V gives CDR1 MNHEY, CDR2 SMNVEV (reference sequence). V was clipped by 4 bases and J by 5 bases; unmatched bases: 15. CDR3 region: CASSSPGLAGGPSLLDTQYF. The DNA of the CDR3 is TGTGCCAGCAGTTCGCCGGGACTAGCGGGAGGGCCCTCGTTATTAGATACGCAGTATTTT.

The genes are TRBV30 and TRBJ1-2, with a tentative D call TRBD1 (6 bases). Trimming stripped 5 bases from V and 3 bases from J, with 13 bases between. In germline, CDR1 is GTSNPN, CDR2 SVGIG (reference sequence). This CDR3 contains 13 residues. The DNA of the CDR3 is TGTGCCTGGGAAGCAGGGGATTACTATGGCTACACCTTC. This codes for CAWEAGDYYGYTF. The variable domain in full, completed from reference TRBV30 and TRBJ1-2, reads SQTIHQWPATLVQPVGSPLSLECTVEGTSNPNLYWYRQAAGRGLQLLFYSVGIGQISSEVPQNLSASRPQDRQFILSSKKLLLSDSGFYLCAWEAGDYYGYTFGSGTRLTVV.

The CDR3 DNA follows: TGTGCCAGCAGCTTTTTTGTTGGGACCTTTGGAGCTTTCTTT. Residues: CASSFFVGTFGAFF. The genes are TRBV5-8 and TRBJ1-1; possible D gene TRBD1, 5 bases. The germline V gene has CDR1 SGHTS and CDR2 YDEGEE. V lost 2 bases to trimming and J lost 10 bases, with 18 bases between them. The CDR3 runs 14 residues.

The chain is built from TRBV7-3 and TRBJ2-3; D remains ambiguous. The germline V gene encodes CDR1 SGHTA and CDR2 FQGTGA. The CDR3 runs to 12 residues. V was trimmed by 6 bases and J by 6 bases, leaving 10 bases between them. The CDR3 DNA is TGTGCCAGCAGGGCTACTGGGGATACGCAGTATTTT. Its protein is CASRATGDTQYF.

The chain uses TRBV2 and TRBJ2-2; D unresolved. Germline V gene data show CDR1 as SNHLY and CDR2 as FYNNEI. V was pared by 4 bases and J by 5 bases, with 11 bases between. CDR3 length: 14 amino acids. DNA for the CDR3: TGTGCCAGCAGTGGAGGTAGCAGGACCGGGGAGCTGTTTTTT. Encoded protein: CASSGGSRTGELFF.